These 29 T cell receptor beta chains were all obtained from the same sample, sequenced in a study of blood T cell repertoires in COVID-19. Clones were sequenced by immunoSEQ multiplex PCR, and TCRdb holds only the in-frame ones, with some missing. The sample contains about 250,000 clones, approximately 86% of which appear only once. Sequenced input: peripheral blood. These receptors originate from a woman between 55 and 75 years old who had recovered from COVID-19.

This clone was counted only a few times. The chain recombines TRBV9 with TRBJ2-5; 9 bases align to TRBD1. CDR1 SGDLS and CDR2 YYNGEE come from the germline V gene. The CDR3 is 15 amino acids. V was pared by 4 bases and J by 5 bases, with 9 bases of the junction left unmatched. CDR3 amino acids: CASSTGGARGETQYF. The CDR3, as DNA: TGTGCCAGCAGCACAGGGGGCGCGCGGGGGGAGACCCAGTACTTC.

The genes are TRBV4-1 and TRBJ1-4, with unresolved D. Germline V gene lookup returns CDR1 MGHRA and CDR2 YSYEKL. V lost 4 bases and J lost 4, with 7 bases in between. The CDR3 consists of 13 residues. The DNA for the CDR3 is TGCGCCAGCAGCCCCCTGTATAATGAAAAACTGTTTTTT. Amino acid sequence: CASSPLYNEKLFF.

V and J are TRBV6-2 or TRBV6-3 and TRBJ1-5, with D unclear. The CDR3 is 16 residues long. V gave up 4 bases and J gave up 7 bases, with 20 bases separating them. In germline, CDR1 is MNHEY, CDR2 SVGEGT. This CDR3 reads CASSSRGSSGRQPQHF. The CDR3 DNA sequence: TGTGCCAGCAGTTCGCGAGGATCGTCCGGCAGACAGCCCCAGCATTTT.

This sequence joins TRBV6-5 and TRBJ1-5; no reliable D call. V shed 0 bases and J shed 6 bases, with 12 bases lying between them. CDR1 MNHEY and CDR2 SVGAGI come from the germline V gene. This CDR3 region has 15 residues. Here the CDR3 reads CASSYSSEVGQPQHF. Here the CDR3 DNA reads TGTGCCAGCAGTTACTCGAGCGAGGTGGGTCAGCCCCAGCATTTT.

This clone has a single count. The chain links TRBV19 to TRBJ1-2; 10 bases agree with TRBD1. This CDR3 contains 16 residues. Germline V gene data show CDR1 as LNHDA and CDR2 as SQIVND (reference sequence). Trimming removed 2 bases from V and 4 bases from J; junction bases left unmatched: 7. CDR3 coding DNA: TGTGCCAGTAGTATATCTGCGGGACAGGGGATCTATGGCTACACCTTC. Protein product: CASSISAGQGIYGYTF.

The CDR3 nucleotides are TGTGCCAGCTCACCACCCAGGGGGAGCTCCTACGAGCAGTACTTC. This codes for CASSPPRGSSYEQYF. The V gene is TRBV18, the J gene TRBJ2-7; TRBD1 matches at 7 bases. After removal of 0 bases from V and 0 bases from J, the junction contained 2 bases not matched to a gene. CDR3 length: 15 amino acids. CDR1 KGHSH and CDR2 LQKENI come from the germline V gene.

This clone was picked up one time. The chain recombines TRBV28 with TRBJ1-1, with D perhaps TRBD1 (6 bases). CDR3 length equals 16 residues. V was shortened by 7 bases and J by 4 bases, with 22 bases between the two germline ends. Germline CDR1 reads MDHEN; CDR2 reads SYDVKM. In nucleotides, the CDR3 is TGTGCCAGCATTAAACGGGACAAAGTGGCGGCCACTGAAGCTTTCTTT. Encoded protein: CASIKRDKVAATEAFF.

The chain employs TRBV2 and TRBJ1-2; D possibly corresponds to TRBD1 (5 bases). CDR1 is SNHLY and CDR2 is FYNNEI in the germline V gene. The CDR3 covers 16 residues. V shed 6 bases and J shed 0 bases, with 17 bases lying between them. The CDR3 DNA is TGTGCCAGCAGCAAAGATTTGACAGCCGCTAACTATGGCTACACCTTC. Encoded protein: CASSKDLTAANYGYTF.

The genes are TRBV28 and TRBJ1-5; weak D call: TRBD1 (5 bases). The V end lost 2 bases, the J end lost 6 bases, and 11 bases lay between the germline ends. The CDR3 has 14 residues. Germline lookup yields CDR1 MDHEN and CDR2 SYDVKM. The CDR3 reads CASSLVGGPQPQHF. CDR3 sequence (DNA): TGTGCCAGCAGTTTAGTGGGGGGTCCTCAGCCCCAGCATTTT.

The chain employs TRBV27 and TRBJ2-1; TRBD1 might be the D (6 bases). Germline lookup yields CDR1 MNHEY and CDR2 SMNVEV (reference sequence). V gave up 2 bases and J gave up 7 bases, with 9 bases separating them. There are 13 residues in the CDR3. The CDR3, as DNA: TGTGCCAGCAGTTTAGGGGGCTGGAATGAGCAGTTCTTC. Translated: CASSLGGWNEQFF.

The chain employs TRBV4-3 and TRBJ2-7; 7 bases map to TRBD1. With 0 bases clipped from V and 4 bases from J, the junction kept 9 bases outside the gene matches. The CDR3 is made up of 16 amino acids. Looked up from germline, CDR1 is LGHNA and CDR2 is YSLEER. The CDR3 reads CASSQDNRGLQYEQYF. CDR3 in DNA: TGCGCCAGCAGCCAAGACAACAGGGGCCTACAATACGAGCAGTACTTC.

The V and J genes are TRBV7-3 and TRBJ2-3; D possibly corresponds to TRBD2 (6 bases). The germline V gene has CDR1 SGHTA and CDR2 FQGTGA. This CDR3 has 15 residues. V lost 5 bases to trimming and J lost 0 bases, with 12 bases between them. The CDR3 nucleotides read TGTGCCAGCAGCGACGTTAGCGGTAGCACAGATACGCAGTATTTT. It translates to CASSDVSGSTDTQYF.

In nucleotides, the CDR3 is TGTGCCAGCAGCGCACGGACAGGGAAGGATACGCAGTATTTT. The encoded protein is CASSARTGKDTQYF. The chain is built from TRBV7-2 and TRBJ2-3; TRBD1 agrees at 8 bases. V was pared by 5 bases and J by 6 bases, with 7 bases of the junction left unmatched. Germline V lookup: CDR1 SGHTA, CDR2 FQGNSA. There are 14 residues in the CDR3. Full variable domain (rest looked up from reference TRBV7-2 and TRBJ2-3): GAGVSQSPSNKVTEKGKDVELRCDPISGHTALYWYRQSLGQGLEFLIYFQGNSAPDKSGLPSDRFSAERTGGSVSTLTIQRTQQEDSAVYLCASSARTGKDTQYFGPGTRLTVL.

The chain carries TRBV6-5 and TRBJ1-1, with D possibly matching TRBD1 (5 bases). The V and J ends lost 5 bases and 7 bases respectively, with 17 bases between them. CDR3 length equals 14 residues. Germline lookup yields CDR1 MNHEY and CDR2 SVGAGI. In DNA form, the CDR3 reads TGTGCCAGCAGTCCCAGGGTTTTAAAGAATGAAGCTTTCTTT. Translated: CASSPRVLKNEAFF.

This rearrangement joins TRBV5-6 to TRBJ1-2; TRBD1 is a possible D gene (5 bases). Trimming left V 4 bases short and J 7 bases short, with 14 bases between. The CDR3 consists of 13 residues. Germline V gives CDR1 SGHDT, CDR2 YYEEEE. CDR3 DNA sequence: TGTGCCAGCAGCCTTTGGTCGGGACTTGGCTACACCTTC. It specifies CASSLWSGLGYTF.

The chain employs TRBV28 and TRBJ2-1; 8 nucleotides line up with TRBD2. Germline-derived CDR1 and CDR2 are MDHEN and SYDVKM. V lost 5 bases and J lost 4; bases outside the gene matches: 7. This CDR3 is 15 amino acids long. CDR3 residues: CASSRLGGAYNEQFF. The CDR3 bases are TGTGCCAGCAGTCGCCTCGGGGGGGCGTACAATGAGCAGTTCTTC.

The gene calls are TRBV3-1 (or the pseudogene TRBV3-2) and TRBJ1-3; 7 bases agree with TRBD1. Germline V gene data show CDR1 as LGHDT and CDR2 as YNNKEL (reference sequence). With V trimmed by 4 bases and J by 0 bases, 6 bases remained unmatched. The CDR3 consists of 16 residues. The CDR3 DNA sequence: TGTGCCAGCAGCCCTCCGAGGGACAGCTCTGGAAACACCATATATTTT. Its protein product is CASSPPRDSSGNTIYF.

The V and J genes are TRBV7-3 and TRBJ1-1; D may be TRBD1 (6 bases). Deletions cut 2 bases from V and 5 bases from J, with 12 bases between. Looked up from germline, CDR1 is SGHTA and CDR2 is FQGTGA. This CDR3 region has 14 residues. The DNA of the CDR3 is TGTGCCAGCAGCTTATTGGGGGCAGAGACTGAAGCTTTCTTT. Translated: CASSLLGAETEAFF. Full variable domain (rest looked up from reference TRBV7-3 and TRBJ1-1): GAGVSQTPSNKVTEKGKYVELRCDPISGHTALYWYRQSLGQGPEFLIYFQGTGAADDSGLPNDRFFAVRPEGSVSTLKIQRTERGDSAVYLCASSLLGAETEAFFGQGTRLTVV.

This chain connects TRBV11-2 to TRBJ1-6; D not resolved. The CDR3 is 12 amino acids. The ends were cut back, 3 bases at V and 5 bases at J, with 2 bases in the middle. Germline V gives CDR1 SGHAT, CDR2 FQNNGV. CDR3 sequence (DNA): TGTGCCAGCAGCTTCAATAATTCACCCCTCCACTTT. Translated: CASSFNNSPLHF. Full variable domain (rest looked up from reference TRBV11-2 and TRBJ1-6): EAGVAQSPRYKIIEKRQSVAFWCNPISGHATLYWYQQILGQGPKLLIQFQNNGVVDDSQLPKDRFSAERLKGVDSTLKIQPAKLEDSAVYLCASSFNNSPLHFGNGTRLTVT.

CDR3 residues: CASSETVYGYTF. Written as DNA, the CDR3 is TGTGCCAGCAGCGAGACAGTCTATGGCTACACCTTC. The chain employs TRBV2 and TRBJ1-2, with a tentative D call TRBD1 (5 bases). Trimming pared 6 bases from V and 4 bases from J, leaving 9 bases between. Germline assignment: CDR1 SNHLY and CDR2 FYNNEI. The CDR3 length is 12 residues.

V is TRBV5-1 and J is TRBJ2-1; TRBD1 is a possible D gene (6 bases). This CDR3 region has 14 residues. Germline CDR1 SGHRS, CDR2 YFSETQ. Deletions cut 7 bases from V and 1 base from J, with 12 bases between. CDR3 sequence reads: CASSPGQSYNEQFF. In nucleotides, the CDR3 is TGCGCCAGCTCACCGGGACAATCCTACAATGAGCAGTTCTTC. The complete variable domain, with remaining parts taken from reference TRBV5-1 and TRBJ2-1, reads KAGVTQTPRYLIKTRGQQVTLSCSPISGHRSVSWYQQTPGQGLQFLFEYFSETQRNKGNFPGRFSGRQFSNSRSEMNVSTLELGDSALYLCASSPGQSYNEQFFGPGTRLTVL.

J is TRBJ1-1 and V is TRBV29-1, with D maybe TRBD1 (6 bases). Germline assignment: CDR1 SQVTM and CDR2 ANQGSEA. The CDR3 sequence is 17 residues long. Between the trimmed V and J ends, which lost 7 bases and 0 bases, there was a span of 24 bases. The CDR3 loop reads CSAEDPTGDLLNTEAFF. The CDR3, as DNA: TGCAGCGCCGAGGACCCGACAGGCGACTTATTGAACACTGAAGCTTTCTTT.

The genes are TRBV9 and TRBJ1-1, with D possibly being TRBD1 (6 bases). This CDR3 is 16 amino acids long. Trimming took 3 bases from V and 1 from J, leaving 16 bases between them. The germline V gene encodes CDR1 SGDLS and CDR2 YYNGEE. The CDR3 protein is CASSAGGARANTEAFF. The CDR3 region has the DNA TGTGCCAGCAGCGCGGGGGGGGCCAGGGCGAACACTGAAGCTTTCTTT.

The chain carries TRBV6-1 and TRBJ1-1, with a weak D call TRBD1 (5 bases). V dropped 0 bases and J dropped 0 bases, with 14 bases sitting between them. This CDR3 comprises 17 residues. CDR1 is MNHNS and CDR2 is SASEGT in the germline V gene. CDR3 in DNA: TGTGCCAGCAGTGAAGCTCTTGATGGCAGGGTGAACACTGAAGCTTTCTTT. It yields the protein CASSEALDGRVNTEAFF.

The chain employs TRBV18 and TRBJ2-5; TRBD2 matches 12 bases. Germline trimming cut 4 bases from V and 1 base from J; bases unmatched to any gene: 4. The CDR3 loop spans 16 amino acids. CDR1 and CDR2 from the germline V gene are KGHSH and LQKENI. The CDR3 DNA reads TGTGCCAGCTCACGTGGACTAGCGGGGAGCCAAGAGACCCAGTACTTC. Translated, it gives CASSRGLAGSQETQYF.

This chain links TRBV7-9 with TRBJ1-5, with D maybe TRBD1 (6 bases). CDR1 is SEHNR and CDR2 is FQNEAQ in the germline V gene (reference sequence). The CDR3 sequence is 14 residues long. The V end was cut by 5 bases, the J end by 6 bases, with 14 bases between. CDR3 sequence reads: CASSPQGSGQPQHF. In nucleotides, the CDR3 is TGTGCCAGCAGCCCACAGGGATCTGGTCAGCCCCAGCATTTT.

The CDR3 here is CASSSPGQGIGEQYF. CDR3 in DNA: TGTGCCAGCAGCTCCCCGGGACAGGGAATTGGCGAGCAGTACTTC. The chain joins TRBV5-4 to TRBJ2-7; TRBD1 matches at 9 bases. CDR1 is SGHNT and CDR2 is YYREEE in the germline V gene (reference sequence). The trim removed 3 bases at V and 6 bases at J, leaving 10 bases unmatched. The CDR3 contains 15 residues.

This clone was picked up a small number of times. A junction end diverges from the germline sequence, so it may reflect a read error. The rearrangement uses TRBV2 and TRBJ1-1; TRBD1 matches at 8 bases. CDR1 and CDR2 from the germline V gene are SNHLY and FYNNEI. This CDR3 has 12 residues. In nucleotides, the CDR3 is TGTGCCAGCAGCGGCGACAGGGGACGATCCGGATTT. Its translation is CASSGDRGRSGF.

The chain employs TRBV19 and TRBJ2-7; D is uncertain. Germline V gene data show CDR1 as LNHDA and CDR2 as SQIVND (reference sequence). CDR3 length: 14 residues. The V end was cut by 5 bases, the J end by 0 bases, with 11 bases between. DNA of the CDR3: TGTGCCAGTAGTCCAAACAGTGCCTCCTACGAGCAGTACTTC. Translating it yields CASSPNSASYEQYF.